This entry is about one T cell receptor (beta chain). Its count unrecorded, this clonotype is medium-sized (0.01 to 0.1%) by frequency. It has no known antigen specificity. The CDR3 runs 15 residues from the cysteine to the phenylalanine. No DNA appears here. CDR1 is given as MNHNS and CDR2 as SASEGT, both from the germline V gene. The data are from a study of GPR56 and killer-like receptors on CD4 memory cells (dated by TCRdb to between 2018 and 2021). About the study as a whole: The study proposed that progressive acquisition of KLRB1, KLRG1, GPR56 and then KLRF1 marks human CD4+ memory T-cell differentiation and cytokine production potential. Healthy blood donors in the study were described as age-matched to the liver disease patients, whose median age was 68 years.

General findings and caveats noted by the study authors: TCR repertoires overlapped especially between the late populations 4 and 5, and partly population 3. Clonal frequency was low in the marker-negative population and increased progressively along the proposed pathway, with TCRbeta diversity decreasing accordingly. The authors took the finding that clones dominating late populations 4 and 5 were also present in early populations 1 and 2 as evidence for linear differentiation. Rather than full repertoires, the diversity and similarity analyses used only the 100 most expanded clones in each population.

Instrument used: Illumina HiSeq 2500. The recombined TCRbeta locus was amplified by a previously published PCR protocol to build sequencing libraries. For the original study's pipeline: Any read whose average quality score fell below 30 was discarded, and IMSEQ was used to process the reads that remained. Vbeta gene, Jbeta gene and CDR3 amino acid sequence were used to define clonotypes. To quantify how much the repertoires of different populations overlapped, the Morisita-Horn index was computed on the top 100 expanded clones. Renyi diversity profiles calculated on the top 100 expanded clones were used to evaluate clonal diversity. The reads went through TCRdb reprocessing, and each CDR3 protein sequence gets one entry with no DNA. The V and J calls shown here were made by TCRdb, not taken from the authors' results. This sample's listing comprises 2,600 or so distinct CDR3 sequences. Jointly, the top ten make up about 4% of the sample.

Prior to TCRbeta sequencing, five KLR/GPR56-defined CD4+ populations were enriched by fluorescence-activated cell sorting. To test a linear memory differentiation pathway, TCRbeta repertoires were sequenced from five CD4+ T-cell subsets defined by expression of KLRB1, KLRG1, GPR56 and KLRF1. TCR-sequenced cells came from peripheral blood of healthy control individuals, reported as five donors in the TCRbeta analysis figure. Heparinized peripheral blood was collected, and every sample was processed within one hour of being retrieved. To isolate peripheral blood mononuclear cells, blood was diluted 1:2 in PBS and put through Biocoll density gradient centrifugation at room temperature. Before flow sorting, CD4+ T cells were enriched from freshly isolated PBMCs by magnetic sorting with anti-CD4 MicroBeads. A BD FACSAria II was used to sort CD4+ T cells, enriched from the PBMCs of healthy donors, according to marker expression. Surface staining used anti-KLRB1 clone 191B8, anti-KLRF1 clone 4A4.D10 and anti-KLRG1 clone REA261 antibodies from Miltenyi Biotec.

The specimen was memory CD4+ T cells from blood. The rearrangement joined TRBV6-1 to TRBJ2-7. The TCR comes from a human donor in good health. This receptor carries the CDR3 CASRPQIASSYEQYF.